The 10 T cell receptor beta chains presented below share a single source sample, sequenced in a study of blood T cell repertoires in COVID-19. The data were produced by immunoSEQ multiplex PCR, yet TCRdb's version contains in-frame clones alone and is incomplete. The repertoire holds just under 350,000 clones, with 75% to 90% as singletons. The sequenced sample was peripheral blood. The receptor set was obtained from a woman aged 45 to 65 with COVID-19, enrolled during active disease.

J is TRBJ2-3 and V is TRBV7-2, with 8 bases that match TRBD2. V shed 0 bases and J 5 bases; nucleotides not matched to a gene: 7. Germline V CDR1 and CDR2: SGHTA, FQGNSA. CDR3 length: 16 residues. In nucleotides, the CDR3 is TGTGCCAGCAGCTTAGCGAGGGCGGGAGGTTTAGATACGCAGTATTTT. It yields the protein CASSLARAGGLDTQYF.

CDR3 coding DNA: TGTGCCAGCAGTTACGGGGCGGACAGATCGAGGTCACCCCTCCACTTT. It encodes CASSYGADRSRSPLHF. The V call is TRBV6-5, the J call TRBJ1-6; TRBD1 is a possible D gene (6 bases). The V and J ends lost 2 bases and 10 bases respectively, with 18 bases between them. Looked up from germline, CDR1 is MNHEY and CDR2 is SVGAGI. The CDR3 has 16 amino acids.

This sequence joins TRBV11-3 and TRBJ1-2; a possible D gene is TRBD1 (5 bases). The ends were cut back, 1 base at V and 8 bases at J, with 14 bases in the middle. This CDR3 comprises 14 residues. CDR1 and CDR2 (germline): SGHNT, YENEEA. CDR3 sequence (DNA): TGTGCCAGCAGCTTAGTAGACCGTCAGGGAGGCTACACCTTC. As protein: CASSLVDRQGGYTF.

The chain recombines TRBV3-1 (or the pseudogene TRBV3-2) with TRBJ1-4; D is perhaps TRBD1 (6 bases). With 1 base removed from V and 7 bases from J, the gap between germline ends came to 13 bases. The CDR3 length is 15 residues. Germline-derived CDR1 and CDR2 are LGHDT and YNNKEL (reference sequence). CDR3 in amino acids: CASSQVQGLTEKLFF. CDR3 bases: TGTGCCAGCAGCCAAGTTCAGGGGTTAACTGAAAAACTGTTTTTT.

V gene TRBV11-2 combines with J gene TRBJ2-2, with D tentatively TRBD2 (5 bases). V gave up 6 bases and J gave up 7 bases, with 15 bases separating them. This CDR3 is 14 amino acids long. CDR1 is SGHAT, CDR2 FQNNGV, per germline. The CDR3 nucleotides are TGTGCCAGCAGGCCACTACTAGATCGCGGGGAGCTGTTTTTT. It translates to CASRPLLDRGELFF.

The chain employs TRBV14 and TRBJ2-5, with TRBD2 identical over 7 bases. After removal of 0 bases from V and 2 bases from J, the junction contained 9 bases not matched to a gene. The CDR3 loop spans 17 amino acids. Germline CDR1 and CDR2: SGHDN and FVKESK. The CDR3 DNA sequence: TGTGCCAGCAGCCAAGAACGTGCTTGGGAGGGACAAGAGACCCAGTACTTC. This gives the protein CASSQERAWEGQETQYF.

The chain links TRBV11-3 to TRBJ2-2; TRBD1 is a possible D gene (6 bases). Germline V gene lookup returns CDR1 SGHNT and CDR2 YENEEA. Trimming stripped 5 bases from V and 3 bases from J, with 13 bases between. There are 15 residues in the CDR3. The CDR3 protein is CASSRTPGDTGELFF. The CDR3 DNA reads TGTGCCAGCAGCCGGACTCCAGGGGACACCGGGGAGCTGTTTTTT.

The rearrangement joins TRBV7-9 to TRBJ2-7, with 8 nucleotides matching TRBD1. From germline, CDR1 is SEHNR and CDR2 FQNEAQ (reference sequence). The CDR3 runs 15 residues. The V and J ends lost 5 bases and 1 base, in that order; junction bases with no gene match: 7. The CDR3 region has the DNA TGTGCCAGCAGCCGACAGGGGATTAGTTCCTACGAGCAGTACTTC. Translating it yields CASSRQGISSYEQYF.

The chain links TRBV27 to TRBJ2-2; 7 bases fit TRBD1. From germline, CDR1 is MNHEY and CDR2 SMNVEV (reference sequence). The CDR3 runs 15 residues. V shed 7 bases, J shed 2 bases, and the junction held 7 bases outside the gene matches. The CDR3: CASNPTGRNTGELFF. The DNA of the CDR3 is TGTGCCAGCAACCCGACAGGGCGAAACACCGGGGAGCTGTTTTTT.

The chain uses TRBV7-8 and TRBJ2-7, with a tentative D call TRBD2 (5 bases). This CDR3 is built from 15 residues. Between the trimmed V and J ends, which lost 1 base and 0 bases, there was a span of 10 bases. CDR1 is SGHVS and CDR2 is FQNEAQ in the germline V gene. The DNA for the CDR3 is TGTGCCAGCAGCTTAGGCCGGAGGAGCTCCTACGAGCAGTACTTC. It encodes CASSLGRRSSYEQYF.